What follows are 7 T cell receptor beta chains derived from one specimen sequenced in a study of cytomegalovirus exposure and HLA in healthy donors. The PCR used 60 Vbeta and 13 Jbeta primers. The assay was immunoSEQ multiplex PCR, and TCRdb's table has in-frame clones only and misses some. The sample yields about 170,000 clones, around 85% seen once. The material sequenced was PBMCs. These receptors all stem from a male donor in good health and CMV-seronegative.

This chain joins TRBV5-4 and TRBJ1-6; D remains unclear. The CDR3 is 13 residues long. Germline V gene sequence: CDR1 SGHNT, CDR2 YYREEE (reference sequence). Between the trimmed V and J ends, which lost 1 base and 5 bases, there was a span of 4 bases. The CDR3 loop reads CASSLPNNSPLHF. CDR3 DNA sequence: TGTGCCAGCAGCTTGCCCAATAATTCACCCCTCCACTTT.

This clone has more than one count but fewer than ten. This chain's CDR3 is CASRDQGPFSVFF. CDR3 nucleotides: TGTGCCAGCAGGGACCAGGGGCCCTTTTCGGTTTTCTTT. This chain uses TRBV27 with TRBJ1-1; a possible D gene is TRBD1 (6 bases). The V end was cut by 6 bases, the J end by 13 bases, with 21 bases between. Per the germline V gene, CDR1 is MNHEY and CDR2 is SMNVEV (reference sequence). The CDR3 runs 13 residues.

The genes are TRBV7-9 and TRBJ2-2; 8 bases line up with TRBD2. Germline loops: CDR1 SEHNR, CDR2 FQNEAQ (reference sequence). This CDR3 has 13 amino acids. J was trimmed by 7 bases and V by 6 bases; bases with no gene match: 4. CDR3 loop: CASRLADVGELFF. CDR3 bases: TGTGCCAGCAGACTAGCGGATGTCGGGGAGCTGTTTTTT. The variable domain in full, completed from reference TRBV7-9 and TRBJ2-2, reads DTGVSQNPRHKITKRGQNVTFRCDPISEHNRLYWYRQTLGQGPEFLTYFQNEAQLEKSRLLSDRFSAERPKGSFSTLEIQRTEQGDSAMYLCASRLADVGELFFGEGSRLTVL.

The CDR3 DNA reads TGTGCCAGCAGCTTAGCAGCAGCGGGGGGGGACAATGAGCAGTTCTTC. Its protein is CASSLAAAGGDNEQFF. The chain has TRBV7-9 and TRBJ2-1; 10 positions agree with TRBD2. Germline trimming cut 0 bases from V and 5 bases from J; bases unmatched to any gene: 4. This CDR3 region has 16 residues. In germline, CDR1 is SEHNR, CDR2 FQNEAQ (reference sequence).

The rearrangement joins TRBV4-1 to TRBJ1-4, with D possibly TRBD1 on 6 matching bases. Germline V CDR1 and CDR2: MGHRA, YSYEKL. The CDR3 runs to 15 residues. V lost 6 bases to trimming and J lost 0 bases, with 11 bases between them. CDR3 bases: TGCGCCAGCAGATTTACAGGGACAACTAATGAAAAACTGTTTTTT. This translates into CASRFTGTTNEKLFF.

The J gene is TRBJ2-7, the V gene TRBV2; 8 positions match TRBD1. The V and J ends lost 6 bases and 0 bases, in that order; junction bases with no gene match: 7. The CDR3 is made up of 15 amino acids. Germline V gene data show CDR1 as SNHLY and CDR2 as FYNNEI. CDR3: CASRAGQGNSYEQYF. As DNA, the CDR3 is TGTGCCAGCAGGGCCGGACAGGGAAACTCCTACGAGCAGTACTTC.

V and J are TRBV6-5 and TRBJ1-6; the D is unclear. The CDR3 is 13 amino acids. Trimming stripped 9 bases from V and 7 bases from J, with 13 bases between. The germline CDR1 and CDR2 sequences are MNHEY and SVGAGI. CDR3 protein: CASCTVANSPLHF. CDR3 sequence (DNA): TGTGCCAGTTGTACAGTTGCCAATTCACCCCTCCACTTT.